This T cell receptor (beta chain) was sequenced for a study of T cells after yellow fever vaccination. TCRdb passed the 5' RACE reads through MiXCR, listing each CDR3 protein once. The sample includes about 120,000 distinct CDR3 sequences, approximately 9% of them seen just once. CDR3 size: 11 residues. V lost 1 base and J 15 bases, leaving 10 bases between the germline ends. Study-wide results and caveats: Subsequent to the booster, the majority of primary-vaccination clones reappeared (96% CD4, about 90% CD8).

The table lists this clonotype with a few counts. Antigen specificity is unknown. This clonotype was sampled from a man between 18 and 29 years old who received the YFV17D yellow fever vaccine. V is TRBV12-3 or TRBV12-4 and J is TRBJ2-1, with a weak D call TRBD1 (6 bases). The sample in question was CD8+ T cells sorted from PBMCs, obtained on the day of the yellow fever booster vaccination. Here the CDR3 DNA reads TGTGCCAGCAGTTTAGGGACAGCCCCGTTCTTC. Protein sequence: CASSLGTAPFF.